This T cell receptor (beta chain) stems from a study of beta chain features in type 1 diabetes. Notes on the study in general: Whether HLA type affects TCRB rearrangement stayed undetermined in the present work.

CDR3 length: 15 amino acids. Germline lookup yields CDR1 SEHNR and CDR2 FQNEAQ (reference sequence). The ends lost 5 bases at V and 2 bases at J; junction bases unmatched: 3. Sorting of CD4+ naive, central memory, regulatory and stem cell-like memory cells was performed via CD45RO/CCR7/CD25/CD127/CD95/CD27. About this clone: The antigen remains undetermined.

The study reverse transcribed the entire isolated RNA, so it sequenced expressed TCRB transcripts. Measured with immunoSEQ multiplex PCR; TCRdb has only the in-frame clones, and not every one. The sample records about 39,000 clones, around 45% being singletons. Source material: central memory CD4+ T cells from blood. This chain connects TRBV7-9 to TRBJ2-3; 11 bases align to TRBD2. The receptor's source is a woman under 30 in good health. The CDR3 bases are TGTGCCAGCAGCCTACTAGCGGGAGTCACAGATACGCAGTATTTT. This sequence encodes CASSLLAGVTDTQYF.